These T cell receptor beta chains were read from a single sample in a study of blood T cell repertoires in COVID-19. The protocol was immunoSEQ multiplex PCR, while the TCRdb copy is restricted to in-frame clones and leaves out a portion. The data hold around 150,000 clones, with 85% to 90% observed a single time. Material for sequencing was PBMCs or T cells enriched from blood (not recorded which). Receptor source: a woman aged 50 to 60 who had recovered from COVID-19. CDR3s include the opening cysteine and the closing phenylalanine or tryptophan. The D gene is left open where the match is weak. Some rows have no size entry. The others give once, few or many, or a class for an expanded clone.

d_call | j_call | clone_size | v_call | cdr3_aa | cdr3_nt
NA | TRBJ1-1 | NA | TRBV24-1 | CATSDRDRTNPGNTEAFF | TGTGCCACCAGTGATCGCGACAGGACCAATCCTGGGAACACTGAAGCTTTCTTT
TRBD1 | TRBJ2-5 | NA | TRBV5-1 | CASSPTGQGKETQYF | TGCGCCAGCAGTCCGACGGGACAGGGTAAAGAGACCCAGTACTTC
NA | TRBJ1-5 | NA | TRBV10-3 | CAISDQGRPQHF | TGTGCCATCAGTGATCAGGGGAGGCCCCAGCATTTT
NA | TRBJ2-7 | once | TRBV7-3 | CASSLWGQKSSYEQYF | TGTGCCAGCAGCTTATGGGGCCAAAAGAGCTCCTACGAGCAGTACTTC
TRBD1 | TRBJ1-1 | NA | TRBV5-4 | CASSVGQEGTEAFF | TGTGCCAGCAGCGTTGGACAGGAGGGGACTGAAGCTTTCTTT
NA | TRBJ2-3 | NA | TRBV11-1 | CASSLVGGNADTQYF | TGTGCCAGCAGCTTAGTCGGCGGGAATGCAGATACGCAGTATTTT
NA | TRBJ2-2 | NA | TRBV9 | CASSVSGGELFF | TGTGCCAGCAGCGTATCAGGTGGGGAGCTGTTTTTT
NA | TRBJ1-2 | once | TRBV5-1 | CASSQGPSTNYGYTF | TGCGCCAGCAGTCAGGGCCCCTCAACTAACTATGGCTACACCTTC
NA | TRBJ2-7 | NA | TRBV29-1 | CSVDAGGRDSGEQYF | TGCAGCGTTGACGCCGGGGGGCGGGATTCGGGCGAGCAGTACTTC
NA | TRBJ2-5 | few | TRBV2 | CASFGRPETQYF | TGTGCCAGCTTTGGCAGGCCGGAGACCCAGTACTTC
TRBD1 | TRBJ2-5 | NA | TRBV29-1 | CSADRQGQETQYF | TGCAGCGCGGATAGACAGGGCCAAGAGACCCAGTACTTC
TRBD2 | TRBJ2-1 | NA | TRBV7-7 | CASSSSTPSGGVYNEQFF | TGTGCCAGCAGCTCTAGTACGCCTAGCGGGGGGGTATACAATGAGCAGTTCTTC
NA | TRBJ1-2 | NA | TRBV29-1 | CSVEKQGRDYGYTF | TGCAGCGTTGAAAAGCAGGGCAGGGACTATGGCTACACCTTC
NA | TRBJ1-3 | NA | TRBV6-6 | CASSSPEGRGNTIYF | TGTGCCAGCAGTTCCCCAGAGGGTCGAGGAAACACCATATATTTT
NA | TRBJ2-1 | NA | TRBV14 | CASSQDRGSLSYNEQFF | TGTGCCAGCAGCCAAGATAGAGGATCCCTTTCCTACAATGAGCAGTTCTTC
TRBD1 | TRBJ1-6 | NA | TRBV11-3 | CASSLDRGDSPLHF | TGTGCCAGCAGCTTGGACAGGGGGGATTCACCCCTCCACTTT
TRBD1 | TRBJ2-5 | NA | TRBV4-1 | CASSQEAGGSGETQYF | TGCGCCAGCAGCCAAGAGGCAGGGGGCTCGGGAGAGACCCAGTACTTC
TRBD2 | TRBJ2-7 | NA | TRBV11-3 | CASSLTSGTYEQYF | TGTGCCAGCAGCCTAACTAGCGGAACCTACGAGCAGTACTTC
TRBD1 | TRBJ2-3 | NA | TRBV5-6 | CASSLRSRGTDTQYF | TGTGCCAGCAGCTTGAGATCCAGGGGGACAGATACGCAGTATTTT
TRBD2 | TRBJ2-2 | NA | TRBV11-2 | CASSPGLAGVGELFF | TGTGCCAGCAGCCCGGGACTAGCGGGGGTCGGGGAGCTGTTTTTT
NA | TRBJ2-3 | NA | TRBV6-5 | CASAITQGLSNTQYF | TGTGCCAGCGCCATTACTCAGGGCTTAAGTAATACGCAGTATTTT
NA | TRBJ1-1 | NA | TRBV6-5 | CASTNGGGETEAFF | TGTGCCAGCACCAACGGGGGGGGAGAAACTGAAGCTTTCTTT
NA | TRBJ1-5 | once | TRBV12-5 | CASGLGAYQHF | TGTGCTAGTGGTTTGGGGGCGTACCAGCATTTT
TRBD1 | TRBJ1-2 | NA | TRBV5-1 | CASSVNDRGAYGYTF | TGCGCCAGCAGCGTAAACGACAGGGGGGCCTATGGCTACACCTTC
NA | TRBJ1-2 | NA | TRBV30 | CAWQRANREGYGYTF | TGTGCCTGGCAAAGAGCCAACCGGGAGGGCTATGGCTACACCTTC
NA | TRBJ2-7 | NA | TRBV5-1 | CASSLAGTTYEQYF | TGCGCCAGCAGCTTGGCCGGGACAACCTACGAGCAGTACTTC
NA | TRBJ2-6 | once | TRBV14 | CASSLGGSGANVLTF | TGTGCCAGCAGCCTCGGGGGTTCTGGGGCCAACGTCCTGACTTTC
NA | TRBJ1-1 | few | TRBV7-9 | CASSFTGFRNTEAFF | TGTGCCAGCAGCTTTACAGGCTTTAGGAACACTGAAGCTTTCTTT
NA | TRBJ2-7 | NA | TRBV4-3 | CASSQDVGSYEQYF | TGCGCCAGCAGCCAAGATGTGGGGAGCTACGAGCAGTACTTC
NA | TRBJ1-1 | NA | TRBV19 | CASRKGTVNTEAFF | TGTGCCAGTAGGAAGGGGACTGTGAACACTGAAGCTTTCTTT
NA | TRBJ1-3 | once | TRBV12-3/TRBV12-4 | CASSRDGNTIYF | TGTGCCAGCAGCCGCGATGGAAACACCATATATTTT
TRBD1 | TRBJ1-5 | NA | TRBV5-4 | CASSRDSGSQHF | TGTGCCAGCAGCCGGGACAGCGGGTCCCAGCATTTT
TRBD1 | TRBJ1-3 | NA | TRBV5-1 | CASSLSGGGGNTIYF | TGCGCCAGCAGCTTGTCAGGGGGCGGTGGAAACACCATATATTTT
NA | TRBJ1-2 | NA | TRBV7-2 | CASSLAQQGYGYTF | TGTGCCAGCAGCTTAGCGCAACAGGGTTATGGCTACACCTTC
NA | TRBJ1-2 | NA | TRBV30 | CAWSGRQAVGYTF | TGTGCCTGGAGTGGAAGACAGGCGGTAGGCTACACCTTC
NA | TRBJ1-1 | NA | TRBV11-2 | CASGLGRAGYTEAFF | TGTGCCAGCGGCCTTGGGAGGGCGGGTTACACTGAAGCTTTCTTT
TRBD1 | TRBJ1-2 | NA | TRBV5-6 | CASSLYAGTGYGYTF | TGTGCCAGCAGCTTGTATGCCGGGACAGGTTATGGCTACACCTTC
NA | TRBJ2-5 | NA | TRBV9 | CASSVEAETQYF | TGTGCCAGCAGCGTAGAAGCGGAGACCCAGTACTTC
TRBD2 | TRBJ2-1 | NA | TRBV5-1 | CASSWTSGGSYNEQFF | TGCGCCAGCAGCTGGACTAGCGGGGGCTCCTACAATGAGCAGTTCTTC
NA | TRBJ1-5 | NA | TRBV18 | CASSPQNSNQPQHF | TGTGCCAGCTCACCTCAGAATAGCAATCAGCCCCAGCATTTT
TRBD1 | TRBJ1-2 | NA | TRBV27 | CASSLNPPRGRNPYGYTF | TGTGCCAGCAGTTTAAATCCTCCCAGGGGGCGAAACCCCTATGGCTACACCTTC
NA | TRBJ2-3 | NA | TRBV5-1 | CASSLPVTDTQYF | TGCGCCAGCAGCTTGCCGGTAACAGATACGCAGTATTTT
NA | TRBJ1-1 | NA | TRBV12-5 | CASGLNRVNTEAFF | TGTGCTAGTGGTTTGAACAGGGTGAACACTGAAGCTTTCTTT
NA | TRBJ1-3 | NA | TRBV7-2 | CASSLATAGAGNTIYF | TGTGCCAGCAGCTTAGCGACGGCGGGGGCTGGAAACACCATATATTTT
NA | TRBJ2-7 | NA | TRBV6-6 | CASSMDNLGIGYEQYF | TGTGCCAGCAGTATGGACAACCTAGGCATTGGCTACGAGCAGTACTTC
TRBD1 | TRBJ2-1 | NA | TRBV7-9 | CASRGDSGFWSEQFF | TGTGCCAGCAGGGGGGACAGTGGGTTTTGGAGTGAGCAGTTCTTC
NA | TRBJ2-3 | NA | TRBV4-3 | CASSQGVRGDTQYF | TGCGCCAGCAGCCAAGGGGTTCGGGGGGATACGCAGTATTTT
NA | TRBJ2-1 | NA | TRBV7-7 | CASSSTGYEQFF | TGTGCTAGCAGCTCTACAGGGTACGAGCAGTTCTTC
NA | TRBJ2-7 | NA | TRBV12-3/TRBV12-4 | CASSFESEQYF | TGTGCCAGCAGTTTCGAGTCCGAGCAGTACTTC
TRBD2 | TRBJ2-7 | NA | TRBV3-1/TRBV3-2 | CASSQDLVGGYEQYF | TGTGCCAGCAGCCAAGATCTGGTGGGGGGGTACGAGCAGTACTTC
TRBD1 | TRBJ1-2 | NA | TRBV11-3 | CASGGQGANYGYTF | TGTGCCAGCGGGGGACAGGGAGCTAACTATGGCTACACCTTC
NA | TRBJ1-3 | NA | TRBV20-1 | CSASGAGSGNTIYF | TGCAGTGCCAGTGGGGCGGGCTCTGGAAACACCATATATTTT
TRBD1 | TRBJ1-2 | NA | TRBV24-1 | CATRPTGGGGYTF | TGTGCCACCAGACCTACAGGGGGCGGCGGCTACACCTTC
TRBD2 | TRBJ2-5 | NA | TRBV7-9 | CASSPGTSVQTQYF | TGTGCCAGCAGCCCCGGGACTAGCGTGCAGACCCAGTACTTC
TRBD2 | TRBJ2-5 | once | TRBV5-6 | CASSRGLAGKETQYF | TGTGCCAGCAGCCGCGGACTAGCGGGGAAAGAGACCCAGTACTTC